The subject of this entry is one TCR beta chain. The record originates from a study of response to subunit inactivated influenza vaccine. TCRdb redid the calling of the RT-PCR reads with MiXCR, one entry per CDR3 protein. The data show 650,000 to 700,000 distinct CDR3 sequences, about 15% seen once. The trim removed 0 bases at V and 5 bases at J, leaving 4 bases unmatched. Germline V lookup: CDR1 SGHRS, CDR2 YFSETQ. The CDR3 contains 14 residues. The origin of this receptor is a man aged 45 to 65 who received an inactivated influenza vaccine. The chain uses TRBV5-1 and TRBJ2-7, with 8 positions matching TRBD1. Sequenced material: PBMCs from blood, taken 11 to 12 days after vaccination. The CDR3: CASSLAGGGHEQYF. The CDR3 region has the DNA TGCGCCAGCAGCTTGGCAGGGGGCGGCCACGAGCAGTACTTC.